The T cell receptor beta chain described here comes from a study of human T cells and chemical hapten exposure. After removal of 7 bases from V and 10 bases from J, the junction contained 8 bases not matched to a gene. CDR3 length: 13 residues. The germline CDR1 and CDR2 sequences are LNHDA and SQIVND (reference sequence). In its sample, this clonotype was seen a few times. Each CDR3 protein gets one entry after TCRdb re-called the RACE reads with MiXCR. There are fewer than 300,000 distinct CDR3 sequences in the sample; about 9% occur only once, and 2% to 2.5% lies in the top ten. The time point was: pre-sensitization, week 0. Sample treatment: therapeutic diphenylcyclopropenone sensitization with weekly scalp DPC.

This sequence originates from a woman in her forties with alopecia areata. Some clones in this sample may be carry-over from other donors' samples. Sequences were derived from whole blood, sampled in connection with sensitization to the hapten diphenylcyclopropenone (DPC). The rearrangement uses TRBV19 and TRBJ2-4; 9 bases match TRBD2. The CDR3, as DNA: TGTGCCAGTATCTATAGCGGGAGATTTATTCAGTACTTC. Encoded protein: CASIYSGRFIQYF.